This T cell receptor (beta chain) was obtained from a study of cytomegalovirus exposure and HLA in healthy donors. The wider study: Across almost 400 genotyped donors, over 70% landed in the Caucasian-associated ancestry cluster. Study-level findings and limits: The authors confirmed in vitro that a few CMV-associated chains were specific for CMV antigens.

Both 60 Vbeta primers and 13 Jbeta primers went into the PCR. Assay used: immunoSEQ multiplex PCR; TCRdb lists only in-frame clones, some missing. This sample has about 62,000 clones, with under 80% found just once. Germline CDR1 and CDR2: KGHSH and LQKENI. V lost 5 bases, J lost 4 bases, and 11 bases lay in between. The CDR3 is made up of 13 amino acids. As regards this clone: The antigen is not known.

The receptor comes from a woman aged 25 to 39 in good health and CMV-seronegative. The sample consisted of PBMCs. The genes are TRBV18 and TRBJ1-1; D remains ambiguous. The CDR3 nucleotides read TGTGCCAGCTCAATCTCGTCGGGCACTGAAGCTTTCTTT. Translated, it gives CASSISSGTEAFF.